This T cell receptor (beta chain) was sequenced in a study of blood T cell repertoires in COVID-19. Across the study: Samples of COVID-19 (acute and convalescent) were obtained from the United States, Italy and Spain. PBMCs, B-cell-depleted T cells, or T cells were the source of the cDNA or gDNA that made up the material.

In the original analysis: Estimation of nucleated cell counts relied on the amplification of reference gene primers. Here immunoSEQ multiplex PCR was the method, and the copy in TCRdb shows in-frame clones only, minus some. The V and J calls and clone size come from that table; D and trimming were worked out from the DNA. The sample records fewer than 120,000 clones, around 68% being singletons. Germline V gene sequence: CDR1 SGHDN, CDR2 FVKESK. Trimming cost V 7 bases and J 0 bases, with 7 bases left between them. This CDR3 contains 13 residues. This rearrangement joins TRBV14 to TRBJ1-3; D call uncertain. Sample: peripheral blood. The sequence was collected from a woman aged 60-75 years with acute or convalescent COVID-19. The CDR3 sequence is CASKRSSGNTIYF. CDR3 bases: TGTGCCAGCAAACGGAGCTCTGGAAACACCATATATTTT.